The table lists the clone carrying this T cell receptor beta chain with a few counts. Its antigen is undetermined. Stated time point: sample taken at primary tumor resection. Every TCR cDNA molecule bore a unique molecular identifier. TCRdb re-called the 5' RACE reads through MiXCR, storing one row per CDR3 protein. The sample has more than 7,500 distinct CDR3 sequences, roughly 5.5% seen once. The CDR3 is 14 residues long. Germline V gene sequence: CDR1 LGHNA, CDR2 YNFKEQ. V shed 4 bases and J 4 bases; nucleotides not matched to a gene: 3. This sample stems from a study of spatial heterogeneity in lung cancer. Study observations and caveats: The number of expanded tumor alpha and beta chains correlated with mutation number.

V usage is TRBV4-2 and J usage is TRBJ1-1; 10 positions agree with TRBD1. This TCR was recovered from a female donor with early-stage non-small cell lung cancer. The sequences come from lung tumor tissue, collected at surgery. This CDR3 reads CASSRGTGATEAFF. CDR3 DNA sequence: TGTGCCAGCAGCCGAGGGACAGGGGCCACTGAAGCTTTCTTT.